These 9 T cell receptor beta chains came from one sample sequenced in a study of blood T cell repertoires in COVID-19. The data were produced by immunoSEQ multiplex PCR, yet TCRdb's version contains in-frame clones alone and is incomplete. The table has roughly 18,000 clones, approximately 80% seen once; the top ten hold roughly 15%. Sequenced sample: peripheral blood. These receptors were obtained from a man aged 70-80 years with COVID-19, enrolled during active disease.

The chain has TRBV4-1 and TRBJ1-2; a weak D match, TRBD1 (6 bases). Germline CDR1 MGHRA, CDR2 YSYEKL. The germline V and J ends were trimmed by 3 bases and 4 bases, with 9 bases remaining between them. The CDR3 is 13 residues long. The CDR3 loop reads CASSQGTSYGYTF. Written as DNA, the CDR3 is TGCGCCAGCAGCCAGGGGACAAGCTATGGCTACACCTTC.

The chain joins TRBV10-1 to TRBJ2-1, with 9 bases lining up with TRBD1. The CDR3 spans 14 residues. V was clipped by 8 bases and J by 7 bases; unmatched bases: 9. Germline V lookup: CDR1 WNHNN, CDR2 SYGVQD (reference sequence). This chain's CDR3 is CASGTGSPTNEQFF. The CDR3 DNA reads as TGCGCCAGCGGGACAGGGAGTCCTACAAATGAGCAGTTCTTC.

In its sample, this clone was seen a few times. V is TRBV3-1 (or the pseudogene TRBV3-2) and J is TRBJ1-2; D remains unclear. The V end was cut by 3 bases, the J end by 7 bases, with 18 bases between. The CDR3 covers 15 residues. Germline V lookup: CDR1 LGHDT, CDR2 YNNKEL (reference sequence). CDR3 bases: TGTGCCAGCAGCCACTCCGATCGCTATTTGCGTGGCTACACCTTC. Its protein is CASSHSDRYLRGYTF.

The genes are TRBV18 and TRBJ1-2; 9 bases map to TRBD1. Germline lookup yields CDR1 KGHSH and CDR2 LQKENI. This CDR3 is 17 amino acids long. V shed 0 bases and J 4 bases; nucleotides not matched to a gene: 9. DNA for the CDR3: TGTGCCAGCTCACCACCCTCCGGGACAGGGCTGATCTATGGCTACACCTTC. This codes for CASSPPSGTGLIYGYTF. Complete variable domain (other parts from reference TRBV18 and TRBJ1-2): NAGVMQNPRHLVRRRGQEARLRCSPMKGHSHVYWYRQLPEEGLKFMVYLQKENIIDESGMPKERFSAEFPKEGPSILRIQQVVRGDSAAYFCASSPPSGTGLIYGYTFGSGTRLTVV.

The chain employs TRBV10-3 and TRBJ1-6; D gene ambiguous. Trimming cost V 3 bases and J 5 bases, with 11 bases left between them. The CDR3 has 15 residues. The germline CDR1 and CDR2 sequences are ENHRY and SYGVKD. The CDR3 sequence is CAISDMGRNNSPLHF. The CDR3, as DNA: TGTGCCATCAGTGACATGGGGAGGAATAATTCACCCCTCCACTTT.

The chain recombines TRBV3-1 (or the pseudogene TRBV3-2) with TRBJ2-2; 14 bases agree with TRBD2. Trimming removed 1 base from V and 6 bases from J; junction bases left unmatched: 4. There are 17 residues in the CDR3. The germline V gene has CDR1 LGHDT and CDR2 YNNKEL (reference sequence). CDR3 nucleotide sequence: TGTGCCAGCAGCCAAGGACTAGCGGGAGGGCCGGCCGGGGAGCTGTTTTTT. As protein: CASSQGLAGGPAGELFF.

The gene calls are TRBV12-3 or TRBV12-4 and TRBJ2-1; D is possibly TRBD1 (6 bases). V gave up 5 bases and J gave up 12 bases, with 11 bases separating them. The length of the CDR3 is 11 residues. CDR3: CASSHRVGQFF. The DNA of the CDR3 is TGTGCCAGCAGTCACAGGGTCGGGCAGTTCTTC.

The J gene is TRBJ1-5, the V gene TRBV7-8; TRBD1 is a possible D gene (6 bases). With 3 bases removed from V and 5 bases from J, the gap between germline ends came to 8 bases. This CDR3 contains 13 residues. Germline CDR1 reads SGHVS; CDR2 reads FQNEAQ. The CDR3 reads CASSFDRYQPQHF. CDR3 sequence (DNA): TGTGCCAGCAGCTTCGACAGGTATCAGCCCCAGCATTTT.

This clone was recorded only once. The chain links TRBV19 to TRBJ1-2, with a tentative D call TRBD1 (5 bases). Germline lookup yields CDR1 LNHDA and CDR2 SQIVND (reference sequence). CDR3 size: 13 residues. V lost 5 bases and J lost 7, with 14 bases in between. The DNA for the CDR3 is TGTGCCAGTAGTTCAGGGTATGGGTTTGGCTACACCTTC. Translating it yields CASSSGYGFGYTF.